This entry lists 21 T cell receptor beta chains sequenced from one sample in a study of blood T cells in healthy people across ages. A J-beta primer mix and a sample-barcoded 5' primer were used in a second PCR of roughly 6 to 11 cycles. TCRdb re-called the 5' RACE reads with MiXCR, one entry per CDR3 protein. This sample has some 1.8 million distinct CDR3 sequences; 30% to 40% occur once, and the top ten carry 23%. The sample consisted of blood. Receptors originate from a human donor in good health.

This chain links TRBV29-1 with TRBJ2-1; D might be TRBD1 or TRBD2, each matching 8 bases. Trimming left V 2 bases short and J 9 bases short, with 17 bases between. CDR1 and CDR2 (germline): SQVTM, ANQGSEA. The CDR3 extends over 14 amino acids. The CDR3 DNA sequence: TGCAGCGTTGAAAAACGGGGGGGGACAGGTGAGCAGTTCTTC. This translates into CSVEKRGGTGEQFF.

V is TRBV7-2 and J is TRBJ2-5, with D uncertain. Trimming shortened V by 2 bases and J by 4 bases, and 8 bases separated the two germline ends. Germline-derived CDR1 and CDR2 are SGHTA and FQGNSA. CDR3 length: 13 amino acids. CDR3 in DNA: TGTGCCAGCAGCTTAATTGTCCGAGAGACCCAGTACTTC. Protein: CASSLIVRETQYF.

The chain uses TRBV9 and TRBJ2-6, with 9 bases matching TRBD1. V dropped 3 bases and J dropped 3; count of bases not matched to a gene: 7. This CDR3 has 17 amino acids. Looked up from germline, CDR1 is SGDLS and CDR2 is YYNGEE. The CDR3 nucleotides read TGTGCCAGCAGCGCCTCCGGGACAGGGTTTGGGGCCAACGTCCTGACTTTC. Protein sequence: CASSASGTGFGANVLTF.

The chain employs TRBV28 and TRBJ1-1; 7 positions match TRBD1. The CDR3 runs 15 residues. From germline, CDR1 is MDHEN and CDR2 SYDVKM. The trim removed 2 bases at V and 3 bases at J, leaving 6 bases unmatched. CDR3 nucleotide sequence: TGTGCCAGCAGTTTACCCCTGACAGGGTACACTGAAGCTTTCTTT. Its translation is CASSLPLTGYTEAFF.

J is TRBJ2-1 and V is TRBV7-2; D may be TRBD1 or TRBD2 (5 bases each). Trimming took 8 bases from V and 9 from J, leaving 23 bases between them. This CDR3 region has 15 residues. In germline, CDR1 is SGHTA, CDR2 FQGNSA. CDR3 in DNA: TGTGCCAGCTCTATTGGGCAGGGACGAGTTAGTGAGCAGTTCTTC. The encoded protein is CASSIGQGRVSEQFF.

This clonotype showed up just a few times. This chain links TRBV4-1 with TRBJ2-6; either TRBD1 or TRBD2 may supply D (5 bases each). Deletions cut 1 base from V and 0 bases from J, with 10 bases between. Germline-derived CDR1 and CDR2 are MGHRA and YSYEKL. The CDR3 sequence is 17 residues long. The CDR3 is CASSQGQGPSGANVLTF. The CDR3 bases are TGCGCCAGCAGCCAAGGTCAGGGACCCTCTGGGGCCAACGTCCTGACTTTC.

This clonotype has only a few counts. This chain links TRBV29-1 with TRBJ1-1, with unresolved D. The germline gives CDR1 SQVTM, CDR2 ANQGSEA. The germline V and J ends were trimmed by 3 bases and 4 bases, with 15 bases remaining between them. The CDR3 has 14 amino acids. CDR3: CSVEGRVSGTEAFF. The DNA of the CDR3 is TGCAGCGTTGAGGGGAGGGTTAGTGGCACTGAAGCTTTCTTT.

There are a few counts of this clonotype. The chain recombines TRBV20-1 with TRBJ1-2, with D possibly being TRBD1 (6 bases). Germline-derived CDR1 and CDR2 are DFQATT and SNEGSKA (reference sequence). This CDR3 contains 11 residues. The ends were cut back, 6 bases at V and 8 bases at J, with 13 bases in the middle. In nucleotides, the CDR3 is TGCAGTGCCCCCAGGGGCCCGGGCTACACCTTC. It yields the protein CSAPRGPGYTF.

The chain recombines TRBV3-1 with TRBJ2-1; D is perhaps TRBD2 (7 bases). The closer fit of TRBJ2-7 to the DNA end suggests the J call may be wrong. There are 16 residues in the CDR3. Per germline, CDR1 LGHDT and CDR2 YNNKEL (reference sequence). For the CDR3, the DNA is TGTGCCAGCAGCCAAGGTGGGGGGGGCTCCTACAATGAGCAGTACTTC. Amino acids: CASSQGGGGSYNEQYF.

The rearrangement uses TRBV9 and TRBJ2-5; 7 nucleotides agree with TRBD1. The end of the DNA aligns better with TRBJ2-7, so the J call may be wrong. The CDR3 has 17 amino acids. CDR1 is SGDLS and CDR2 is YYNGEE in the germline V gene. The CDR3 sequence: CASSVGPTYRGTYEQYF. The CDR3 DNA sequence: TGTGCCAGCAGCGTAGGCCCCACGTACAGGGGAACCTACGAGCAGTACTTC.

This clonotype has just a few counts. The chain couples TRBV7-6 to TRBJ2-1, with D perhaps matching TRBD1 (5 bases). From germline, CDR1 is SGHVS and CDR2 FNYEAQ. CDR3 length: 15 amino acids. V was pared by 1 base and J by 3 bases, with 10 bases between. This chain's CDR3 is CASSLVPGNYNEQFF. The CDR3 DNA sequence: TGTGCCAGCAGCTTAGTACCAGGGAACTACAATGAGCAGTTCTTC.

The chain is built from TRBV6-2 or TRBV6-3 and TRBJ2-5; TRBD1 aligns across 7 bases. This CDR3 contains 14 residues. Germline loops: CDR1 MNHEY, CDR2 SVGEGT. J was trimmed by 2 bases and V by 6 bases; bases with no gene match: 6. The CDR3 spells CASRKTGQQETQYF. Here the CDR3 DNA reads TGTGCCAGCAGAAAAACGGGACAGCAAGAGACCCAGTACTTC.

V gene TRBV3-1 combines with J gene TRBJ2-3, with TRBD1 as a possible D gene (5 bases). V gave up 4 bases and J gave up 0 bases, with 14 bases separating them. CDR1 and CDR2 from the germline V gene are LGHDT and YNNKEL (reference sequence). The CDR3 spans 16 residues. The CDR3 coding sequence is TGTGCCAGCAGCCTCCCTCAGGGCCGGAGCACAGATACGCAGTATTTT. Encoded protein: CASSLPQGRSTDTQYF.

This clonotype was detected a few times. V gene TRBV7-9 combines with J gene TRBJ2-1; D is possibly TRBD2 (6 bases). V lost 4 bases and J lost 0, with 16 bases in between. Germline assignment: CDR1 SEHNR and CDR2 FQNEAQ (reference sequence). This CDR3 contains 17 residues. In DNA, the CDR3 is TGTGCCAGCAGCTCCAGGACTACCCCATCCTCCTACAATGAGCAGTTCTTC. Its protein product is CASSSRTTPSSYNEQFF.

The table lists this clonotype with a few counts. The J gene is TRBJ2-1, the V gene TRBV20-1, with 8 bases lining up with TRBD1. Germline CDR1 is DFQATT and CDR2 is SNEGSKA (reference sequence). The CDR3 runs to 14 residues. V lost 5 bases to trimming and J lost 4 bases; unmatched junction nucleotides: 7. The CDR3 protein is CSAAGGDPYNEQFF. In DNA form, the CDR3 reads TGCAGTGCTGCAGGGGGCGATCCGTACAATGAGCAGTTCTTC.

This clonotype was seen a few times. This chain connects TRBV7-8 to TRBJ2-7; weak D call: TRBD2 (6 bases). V lost 3 bases and J lost 3, with 21 bases in between. The CDR3 contains 17 residues. Germline V CDR1 and CDR2: SGHVS, FQNEAQ. The CDR3 protein is CASSFILPGLVNYEQYF. The CDR3 bases are TGTGCCAGCAGCTTTATACTACCGGGACTGGTGAACTACGAGCAGTACTTC. The entire variable domain, with the rest obtained from reference TRBV7-8 and TRBJ2-7, is as follows: GAGVSQSPRYKVAKRGQDVALRCDPISGHVSLFWYQQALGQGPEFLTYFQNEAQLDKSGLPSDRFFAERPEGSVSTLKIQRTQQEDSAVYLCASSFILPGLVNYEQYFGPGTRLTVT.

The gene calls are TRBV9 and TRBJ2-1; no clear D gene. The V end lost 2 bases, the J end lost 8 bases, and 17 bases lay between the germline ends. The V gene's germline CDR1 is SGDLS and CDR2 YYNGEE. This CDR3 has 15 amino acids. The CDR3 here is CASSVSYLVWDEQFF. In DNA, the CDR3 is TGTGCCAGCAGCGTTAGTTATTTAGTTTGGGATGAGCAGTTCTTC.

The chain employs TRBV7-2 and TRBJ1-3; 9 nucleotides agree with TRBD1. The J segment lost 5 bases and the V segment lost 5 bases, leaving 7 bases of the junction unmatched. This CDR3 has 15 residues. Germline values: CDR1 SGHTA, CDR2 FQGNSA. CDR3: CASSKDRGARNTIYF. CDR3 in DNA: TGTGCCAGCAGCAAGGACAGGGGTGCAAGAAACACCATATATTTT.

The CDR3 DNA reads TGTGCCAGCACCCCGTCGCGGGTGAACACTGAAGCTTTCTTT. Translating gives CASTPSRVNTEAFF. The chain employs TRBV12-3 or TRBV12-4 and TRBJ1-1; D unclear. The CDR3 runs to 14 residues. Trimming stripped 7 bases from V and 0 bases from J, with 12 bases between.

The rearrangement links TRBV30 to TRBJ1-5, with no clear D. Trimming pared 2 bases from V and 2 bases from J, leaving 7 bases between. Germline V lookup: CDR1 GTSNPN, CDR2 SVGIG (reference sequence). CDR3 length: 13 amino acids. The CDR3: CAWSRVGNQPQHF. The CDR3 DNA is TGTGCCTGGAGTCGCGTGGGCAATCAGCCCCAGCATTTT.

This clonotype has just a few counts. The chain employs TRBV24-1 and TRBJ2-1; D may be TRBD1 or TRBD2 (6 bases each). Germline V gene data show CDR1 as KGHDR and CDR2 as SFDVKD. V was cut by 7 bases and J by 7 bases, with 13 bases left in between. This CDR3 region has 13 residues. CDR3 DNA sequence: TGTGCCACCAGACCCGGGGGCAAGAATGAGCAGTTCTTC. As protein: CATRPGGKNEQFF.